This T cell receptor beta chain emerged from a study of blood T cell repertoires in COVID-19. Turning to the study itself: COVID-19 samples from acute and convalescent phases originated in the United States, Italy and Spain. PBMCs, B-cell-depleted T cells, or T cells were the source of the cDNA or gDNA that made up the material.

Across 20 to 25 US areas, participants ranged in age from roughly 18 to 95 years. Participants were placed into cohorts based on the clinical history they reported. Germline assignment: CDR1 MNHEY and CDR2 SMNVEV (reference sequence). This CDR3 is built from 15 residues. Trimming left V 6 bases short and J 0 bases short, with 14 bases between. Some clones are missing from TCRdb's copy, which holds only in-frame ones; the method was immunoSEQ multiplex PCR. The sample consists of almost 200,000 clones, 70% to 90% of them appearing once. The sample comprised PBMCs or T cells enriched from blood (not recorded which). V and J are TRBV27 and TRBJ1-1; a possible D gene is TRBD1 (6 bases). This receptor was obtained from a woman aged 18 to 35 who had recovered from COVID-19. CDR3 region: CASRRDNLMNTEAFF. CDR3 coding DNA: TGTGCCAGCAGGAGGGACAACCTAATGAACACTGAAGCTTTCTTT.